The clone carrying this TCR beta chain was counted at least ten times. Antigen: not known. These data belong to a study of Graves' ophthalmopathy and Graves' hyperthyroidism. New diagnoses, under 2 months' duration, and ages 18 to 65 characterized the hyperthyroidism patients. Trimming left V 7 bases short and J 3 bases short, with 16 bases between. Germline CDR1 reads SNHLY; CDR2 reads FYNNEI. The length of the CDR3 is 14 residues. The TCR beta CDR3 regions underwent amplification from RNA transcripts. Following a first-round RT-PCR that used HTBI primers, a second-round multiplex PCR was carried out. One entry per CDR3 protein, called by TCRdb with MiXCR from the multiplex PCR reads. The sample includes more than 300,000 distinct CDR3 sequences, 15% to 17% seen only once; the top ten take 5.5% to 8%. General study points: In separating ophthalmopathy from stable hyperthyroidism, a 13-signature model achieved roughly 89% sensitivity and approximately 80% specificity. Blood also carried most expanded thyroid clonotypes exceeding 0.001 frequency. Its predictions of ophthalmopathy progression gave the model 60% to 71% sensitivity and 72.22% specificity.

The sequencing input was peripheral blood. The chain links TRBV2 to TRBJ2-7; D possibly corresponds to TRBD1 (6 bases). This clonotype originated in a woman in her late teens or twenties with stable Graves' hyperthyroidism. The CDR3: CASIPKTGNYEQYF. For the CDR3, the DNA is TGTGCCAGCATCCCTAAGACAGGAAACTACGAGCAGTACTTC.